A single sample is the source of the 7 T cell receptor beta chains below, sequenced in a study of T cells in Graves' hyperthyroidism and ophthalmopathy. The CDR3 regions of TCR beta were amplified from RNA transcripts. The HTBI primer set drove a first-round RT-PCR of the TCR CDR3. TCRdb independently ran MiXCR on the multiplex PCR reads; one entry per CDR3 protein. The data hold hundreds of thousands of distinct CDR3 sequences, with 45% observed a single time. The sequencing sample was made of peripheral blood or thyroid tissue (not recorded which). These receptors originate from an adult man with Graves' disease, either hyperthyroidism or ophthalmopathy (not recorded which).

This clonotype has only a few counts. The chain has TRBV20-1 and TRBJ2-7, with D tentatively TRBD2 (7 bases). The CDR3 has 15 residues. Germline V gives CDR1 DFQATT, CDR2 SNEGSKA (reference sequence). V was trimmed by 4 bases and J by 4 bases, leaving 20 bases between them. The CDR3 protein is CSANPTGGLLYEQYF. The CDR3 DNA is TGCAGTGCTAACCCGACGGGGGGCCTTTTGTACGAGCAGTACTTC.

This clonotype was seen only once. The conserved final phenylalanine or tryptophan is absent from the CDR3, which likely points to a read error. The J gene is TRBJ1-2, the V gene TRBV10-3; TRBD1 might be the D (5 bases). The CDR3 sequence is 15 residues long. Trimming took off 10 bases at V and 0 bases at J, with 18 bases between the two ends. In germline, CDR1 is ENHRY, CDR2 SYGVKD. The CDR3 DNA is TGTGCCACCGATCCGGGTGGCAGGGCTAACTATGGCTACACCTCC. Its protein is CATDPGGRANYGYTS.

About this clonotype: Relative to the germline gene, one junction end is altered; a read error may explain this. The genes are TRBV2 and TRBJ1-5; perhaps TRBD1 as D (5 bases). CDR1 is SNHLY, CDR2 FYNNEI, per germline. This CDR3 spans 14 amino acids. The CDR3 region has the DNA TGTGCCGGCAGTCAGCAGGGAACCAATCAGCCCCAGCATTTT. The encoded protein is CAGSQQGTNQPQHF. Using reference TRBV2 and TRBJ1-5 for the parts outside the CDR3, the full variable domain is EPEVTQTPSHQVTQMGQEVILRCVPISNHLYFYWYRQILGQKVEFLVSFYNNEISEKSEIFDDQFSVERPDGSNFTLKIRSTKLEDSAMYFCAGSQQGTNQPQHFGDGTRLSIL.

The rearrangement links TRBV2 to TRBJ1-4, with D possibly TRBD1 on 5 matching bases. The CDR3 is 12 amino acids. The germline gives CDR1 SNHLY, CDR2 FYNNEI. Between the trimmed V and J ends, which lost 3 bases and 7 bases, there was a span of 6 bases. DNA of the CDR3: TGTGCCAGCAGTGATGGGGGTGAAAAACTGTTTTTT. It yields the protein CASSDGGEKLFF.

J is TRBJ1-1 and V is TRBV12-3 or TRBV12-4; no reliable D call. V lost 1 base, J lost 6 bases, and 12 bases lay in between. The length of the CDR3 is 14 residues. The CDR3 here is CASSLGPPQSEAFF. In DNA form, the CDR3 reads TGTGCCAGCAGTTTAGGACCCCCTCAATCTGAAGCTTTCTTT.

The CDR3 is CASSSGQGVRTEAFF. In DNA, the CDR3 is TGTGCCAGCAGCTCAGGACAGGGAGTGAGGACTGAAGCTTTCTTT. The rearrangement uses TRBV7-9 and TRBJ1-1; TRBD1 matches at 8 bases. The junction had 9 bases not matched to a gene; V was cut back by 4 bases and J by 5 bases. Germline loops: CDR1 SEHNR, CDR2 FQNEAQ (reference sequence). The CDR3 sequence is 15 residues long.

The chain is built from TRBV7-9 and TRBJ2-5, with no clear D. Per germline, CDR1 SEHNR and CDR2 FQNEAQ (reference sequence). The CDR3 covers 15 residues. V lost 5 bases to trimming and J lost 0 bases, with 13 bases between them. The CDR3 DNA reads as TGTGCCAGCAGCCCTTTGGACGGATACCAAGAGACCCAGTACTTC. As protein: CASSPLDGYQETQYF.